Below are 4 T cell receptor beta chains sequenced from a single sample in a study of cytomegalovirus exposure and HLA in healthy donors. PCR used 60 Vbeta primers and 13 Jbeta primers. Assay: immunoSEQ multiplex PCR; the TCRdb copy retains only in-frame clones and omits some. There are some 140,000 clones in the sample; over 65% occur only once, and under 2% lies in the top ten. Specimen: PBMCs. The receptors shown here come from a female donor in good health and CMV-seropositive.

The chain carries TRBV7-2 and TRBJ2-5; 8 bases are shared with TRBD2. Germline trimming cut 2 bases from V and 4 bases from J; bases unmatched to any gene: 9. Germline loops: CDR1 SGHTA, CDR2 FQGNSA. This CDR3 contains 16 residues. The CDR3 sequence is CASSLHGLALVETQYF. CDR3 nucleotide sequence: TGTGCCAGCAGCTTACATGGACTAGCCCTAGTAGAGACCCAGTACTTC.

A remark on this clone: One junction end does not reproduce the germline sequence, and a read error may be involved. The chain joins TRBV7-3 to TRBJ2-2, with a tentative D call TRBD1 (7 bases). The germline V gene has CDR1 SGHTA and CDR2 FQGTGA. The CDR3 is 16 amino acids. The CDR3 spells CSSSLVARGVTGELFF. CDR3 bases: TGTTCCAGCAGCTTAGTCGCCAGGGGGGTCACCGGGGAGCTGTTTTTT.

This clone was detected a few times. CDR3 nucleotide sequence: TGTGCCATCAGACAGGGGGTGGTCGGGGAGCTGTTTTTT. Its translation: CAIRQGVVGELFF. The rearrangement joins TRBV6-5 to TRBJ2-2; 9 bases are shared with TRBD1. With V trimmed by 10 bases and J by 7 bases, 7 bases remained unmatched. Germline loops: CDR1 MNHEY, CDR2 SVGAGI. CDR3 length: 13 amino acids.

About this clone itself: Other DNA sequences from this sample encode an identical CDR3 as well. The chain employs TRBV5-1 and TRBJ2-5; the match to TRBD1 covers 7 bases. The CDR3 runs to 14 residues. Germline V CDR1 and CDR2: SGHRS, YFSETQ. Unmatched junction bases numbered 1, after V lost 0 bases and J lost 2 bases. CDR3 sequence: CASSLGDSQETQYF. The DNA of the CDR3 is TGCGCCAGCAGCTTGGGGGACAGTCAAGAGACCCAGTACTTC.